Listed below are T cell receptor beta chains from one sample, sequenced in a study of T cell clonotyping in hematopoietic cell transplantation. Clones were read by immunoSEQ multiplex PCR, and TCRdb kept only the in-frame ones, dropping some. The table includes 70,000 or so clones, over 90% detected once. Sample: peripheral blood mononuclear cells. All receptors derive from a man in his forties or fifties in good health. Some clones in this sample may be carry-over from other donors' samples. The CDR3 runs from the conserved cysteine through the conserved F or W. A D gene is named only where the DNA matches it firmly. Not every row has a clone size; where given, it reads once, few, many or a size class.

size,D,J,V,DNA,CDR3
-,TRBD1,TRBJ2-7,TRBV7-6,TGTGCCAGCAGCTTAGCGGTGTACGGGACAGGGGGCTCCTACGAGCAGTACTTC,CASSLAVYGTGGSYEQYF
-,TRBD1,TRBJ1-2,TRBV6-5,TGTGCCAGCAGACCCGGGACAGGGTATGGCTACACCTTC,CASRPGTGYGYTF
-,-,TRBJ2-1,TRBV6-1,TGTGCCAGCACCTGGGGAGTCAATGAGCAGTTCTTC,CASTWGVNEQFF
-,-,TRBJ2-7,TRBV2,TGTGCCAGCATTGGGACAAGGTATTACGAGCAGTACTTC,CASIGTRYYEQYF
-,-,TRBJ1-4,TRBV2,TGTGCCAGCAGTGATAGAGAGGGGCGGAGCGAAAAACTGTTTTTT,CASSDREGRSEKLFF
-,-,TRBJ2-7,TRBV5-1,TGCGCCAGCAGCTTCGTACAGGGCAACTACGAGCAGTACTTC,CASSFVQGNYEQYF
few,TRBD2,TRBJ2-3,TRBV19,TGTGCCAGTAGTATAGATGGGGGGGGAGGGATCGGCGCCACAGATACGCAGTATTTT,CASSIDGGGGIGATDTQYF
-,-,TRBJ2-1,TRBV29-1,TGCAGCGTTTGGGACAATGAGCAGTTCTTC,CSVWDNEQFF
-,-,TRBJ1-4,TRBV6-1,TGTGCCAGCAGTGAGCTTCAGGGAGCAACTAATGAAAAACTGTTTTTT,CASSELQGATNEKLFF
-,-,TRBJ2-6,TRBV27,TGTGCCAGCAGTTTGATCGGGGCACGTTCTGGGGCCAACGTCCTGACTTTC,CASSLIGARSGANVLTF
-,-,TRBJ2-1,TRBV21-1,TGTGCCAGCAGCAGCAGGGTCCGCAATGAGCAGTTCTTC,CASSSRVRNEQFF
once,-,TRBJ1-2,TRBV4-2,TGTGCCAGCAGCCAAGTGGGGGCGGACGGCTATGGCTACACCTTC,CASSQVGADGYGYTF
-,-,TRBJ1-1,TRBV27,TGTGCCAGCAGTTCCCCGGCCTCGACCACTGAAGCTTTCTTT,CASSSPASTTEAFF
-,-,TRBJ2-1,TRBV4-3,TGCGCCAGCAGCCAAGAATCTAACCGGGGGCAGTTCTTC,CASSQESNRGQFF
-,TRBD2,TRBJ2-1,TRBV7-3,TGTGCCAGCAGCCCACTGGGACTAGTCTCCTACAATGAGCAGTTCTTC,CASSPLGLVSYNEQFF
-,-,TRBJ1-2,TRBV6-1,TGTGCCAGCACCCAAGGTCAGTCTGGCTACACCTTC,CASTQGQSGYTF
-,-,TRBJ1-6,TRBV19,TGTGCCAGTAATCAAGCAGGGCTAAAATCACCCCTCCACTTT,CASNQAGLKSPLHF
-,TRBD1,TRBJ2-5,TRBV7-2,TGTGCCAGCAGCTTCGAAGACAGGGACCTCCGGGAGACCCAGTACTTC,CASSFEDRDLRETQYF
-,TRBD1,TRBJ2-7,TRBV7-6,TGTGCCAGCAGCTTAAGAGTAGGAGGTGTAGGGGGCAGTGAGCAGTACTTC,CASSLRVGGVGGSEQYF
-,-,TRBJ2-3,TRBV2,TGTGCCAACAGTGGTCAACTAGCCGCAACAGATACGCAGTATTTT,CANSGQLAATDTQYF
-,-,TRBJ2-2,TRBV7-6,TGTGCCAGCAGCTTAGAATCGGGCGGGGCCCCCACCGGGGAGCTGTTTTTT,CASSLESGGAPTGELFF
-,-,TRBJ1-1,TRBV7-2,TGTGCCAGCACCGTCGCCGGGTTCACTGAAGCTTTCTTT,CASTVAGFTEAFF
-,-,TRBJ1-5,TRBV19,TGTGCCAGTAGCAACAGGACTTATGGCCATCAGCCCCAGCATTTT,CASSNRTYGHQPQHF
-,-,TRBJ2-7,TRBV5-1,TGCGCCAGCAGCTTGGCGGAAAGACTCACAACCAATACCTACGAGCAGTACTTC,CASSLAERLTTNTYEQYF
-,-,TRBJ2-7,TRBV6-5,TGTGCCAGCAGTTACGGACTTTACTACGAGCAGTACTTC,CASSYGLYYEQYF
-,-,TRBJ2-1,TRBV21-1,TGTGCCAGCAGCAAAAGGGGACCCTTGGCTAGCGGGAGAAGGGATGAGCAGTTCTTC,CASSKRGPLASGRRDEQFF
-,-,TRBJ1-2,TRBV29-1,TGCAGCGTTGAAGGAGATTCTGAGGGCTACACCTTC,CSVEGDSEGYTF
-,TRBD1,TRBJ1-5,TRBV4-1,TGCGCCAGCAGCCAAGCCCAGGGGGGCGCGAGCAATCAGCCCCAGCATTTT,CASSQAQGGASNQPQHF
-,-,TRBJ2-3,TRBV7-9,TGTGCCAGCAGCTTACCAAATCAGGGTCGTGACGATACGCAGTATTTT,CASSLPNQGRDDTQYF
-,TRBD1,TRBJ1-1,TRBV6-5,TGTGCCAGTTTCAGGGGGGAAATGGCTGAAGCTTTCTTT,CASFRGEMAEAFF
-,-,TRBJ1-3,TRBV9,TGTGCCAGCAGCGTATCGGGGCAGACCGCCTCTGGAAACACCATATATTTT,CASSVSGQTASGNTIYF
-,TRBD1,TRBJ2-7,TRBV5-1,TGCGCCAGCAGCTTGAAGGGACAGGGATCCTACGAGCAGTACTTC,CASSLKGQGSYEQYF
-,-,TRBJ2-7,TRBV7-9,TGTGCCAGCAGCCCCGGGACGCCGTCCTACGAGCAGTACTTC,CASSPGTPSYEQYF
-,TRBD2,TRBJ2-1,TRBV7-6,TGTGCCAGCAGCCTGACTAGCGGGGGAACCTACAATGAGCAGTTCTTC,CASSLTSGGTYNEQFF